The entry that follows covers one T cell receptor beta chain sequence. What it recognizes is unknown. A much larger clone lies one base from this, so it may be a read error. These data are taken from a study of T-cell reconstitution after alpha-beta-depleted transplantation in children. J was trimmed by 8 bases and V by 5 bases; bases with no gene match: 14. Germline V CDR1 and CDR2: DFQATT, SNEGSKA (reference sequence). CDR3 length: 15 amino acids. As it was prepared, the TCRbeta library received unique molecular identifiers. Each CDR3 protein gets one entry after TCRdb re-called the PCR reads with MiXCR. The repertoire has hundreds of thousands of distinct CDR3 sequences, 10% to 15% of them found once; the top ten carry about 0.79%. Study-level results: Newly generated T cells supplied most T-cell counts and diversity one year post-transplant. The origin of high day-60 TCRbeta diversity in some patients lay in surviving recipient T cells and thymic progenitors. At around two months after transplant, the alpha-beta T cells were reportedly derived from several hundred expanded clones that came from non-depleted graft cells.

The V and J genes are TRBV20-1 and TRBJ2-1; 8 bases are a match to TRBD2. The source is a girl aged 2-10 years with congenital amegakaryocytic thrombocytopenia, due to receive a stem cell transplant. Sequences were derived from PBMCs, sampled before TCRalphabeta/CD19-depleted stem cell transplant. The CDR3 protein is CSAPRSSGTYDEQFF. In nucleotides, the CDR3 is TGCAGTGCTCCTCGTAGTAGCGGGACTTACGATGAGCAGTTCTTC.